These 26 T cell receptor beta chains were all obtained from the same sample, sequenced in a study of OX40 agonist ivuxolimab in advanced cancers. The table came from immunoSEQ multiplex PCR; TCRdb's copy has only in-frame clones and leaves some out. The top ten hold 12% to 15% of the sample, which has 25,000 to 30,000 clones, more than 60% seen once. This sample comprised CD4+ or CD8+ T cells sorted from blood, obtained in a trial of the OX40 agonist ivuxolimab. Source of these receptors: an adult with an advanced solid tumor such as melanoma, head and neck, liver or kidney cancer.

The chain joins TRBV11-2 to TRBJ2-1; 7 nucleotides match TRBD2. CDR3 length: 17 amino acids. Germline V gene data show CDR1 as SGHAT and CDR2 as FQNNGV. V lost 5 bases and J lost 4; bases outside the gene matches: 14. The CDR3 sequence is CASSETKASGFYNEQFF. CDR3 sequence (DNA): TGTGCCAGCAGCGAAACGAAAGCTAGCGGCTTTTACAATGAGCAGTTCTTC.

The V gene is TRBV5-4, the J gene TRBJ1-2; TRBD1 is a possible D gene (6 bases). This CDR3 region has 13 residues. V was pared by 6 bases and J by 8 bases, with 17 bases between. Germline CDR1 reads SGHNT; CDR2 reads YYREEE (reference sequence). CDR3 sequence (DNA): TGTGCCAGCACCTTCCAAGGGGGACAAGGCTACACCTTC. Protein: CASTFQGGQGYTF.

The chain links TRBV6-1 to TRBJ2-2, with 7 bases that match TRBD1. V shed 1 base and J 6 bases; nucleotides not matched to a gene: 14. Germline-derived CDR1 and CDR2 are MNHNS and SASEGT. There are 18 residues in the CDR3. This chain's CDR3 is CASSEGVGGYLFAGELFF. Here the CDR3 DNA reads TGTGCCAGCAGTGAAGGGGTAGGGGGCTATCTCTTCGCCGGGGAGCTGTTTTTT.

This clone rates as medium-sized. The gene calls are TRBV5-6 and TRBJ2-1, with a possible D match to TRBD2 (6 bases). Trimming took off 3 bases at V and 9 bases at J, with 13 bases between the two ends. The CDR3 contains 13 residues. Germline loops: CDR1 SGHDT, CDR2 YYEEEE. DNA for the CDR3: TGTGCCAGCAGCTACGGGACTGGGGGTGAGCAGTTCTTC. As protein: CASSYGTGGEQFF.

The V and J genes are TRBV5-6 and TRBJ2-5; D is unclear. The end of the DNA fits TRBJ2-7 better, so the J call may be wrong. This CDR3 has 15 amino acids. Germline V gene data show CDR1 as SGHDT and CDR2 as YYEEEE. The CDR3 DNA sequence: TGTGCCAGCAGCTTGTCGTCAGGCAGCTCCTACGAGCAGTACTTC. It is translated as CASSLSSGSSYEQYF.

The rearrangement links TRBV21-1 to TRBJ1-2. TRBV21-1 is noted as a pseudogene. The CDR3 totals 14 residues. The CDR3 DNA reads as TGTGCCAGCAGCAAAGAAGCGGGCCGCCGGGGCTACACCTTC. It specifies CASSKEAGRRGYTF.

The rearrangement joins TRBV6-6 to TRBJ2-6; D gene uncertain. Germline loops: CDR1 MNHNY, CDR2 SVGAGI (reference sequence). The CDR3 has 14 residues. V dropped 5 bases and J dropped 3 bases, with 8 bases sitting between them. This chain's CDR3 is CASSPHVGANVLTF. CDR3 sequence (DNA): TGTGCCAGCAGTCCACACGTTGGGGCCAACGTCCTGACTTTC.

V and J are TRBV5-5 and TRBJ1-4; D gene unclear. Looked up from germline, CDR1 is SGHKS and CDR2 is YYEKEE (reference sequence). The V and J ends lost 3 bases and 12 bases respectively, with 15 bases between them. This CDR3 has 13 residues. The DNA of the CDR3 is TGTGCCAGCAGCTGGACTCCGTGGGGTGAACTGTTTTTT. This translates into CASSWTPWGELFF. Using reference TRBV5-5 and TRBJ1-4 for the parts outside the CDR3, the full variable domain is DAGVTQSPTHLIKTRGQQVTLRCSPISGHKSVSWYQQVLGQGPQFIFQYYEKEERGRGNFPDRFSARQFPNYSSELNVNALLLGDSALYLCASSWTPWGELFFGSGTQLSVL.

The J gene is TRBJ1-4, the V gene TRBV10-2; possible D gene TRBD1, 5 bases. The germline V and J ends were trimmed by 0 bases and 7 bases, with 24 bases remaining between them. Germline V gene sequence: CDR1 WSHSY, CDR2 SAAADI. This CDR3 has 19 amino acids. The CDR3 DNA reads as TGCGCCAGCAGTGAGTCGATTTTCGCCGGGGGTGTCGCCAGTGAAAAACTGTTTTTT. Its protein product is CASSESIFAGGVASEKLFF.

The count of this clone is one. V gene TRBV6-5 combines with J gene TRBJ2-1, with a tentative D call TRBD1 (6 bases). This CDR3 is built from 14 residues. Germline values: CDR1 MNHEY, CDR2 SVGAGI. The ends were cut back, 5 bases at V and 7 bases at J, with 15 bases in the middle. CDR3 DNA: TGTGCCAGCAGTCCAGGGGCGTTGGGGAATGAGCAGTTCTTC. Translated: CASSPGALGNEQFF.

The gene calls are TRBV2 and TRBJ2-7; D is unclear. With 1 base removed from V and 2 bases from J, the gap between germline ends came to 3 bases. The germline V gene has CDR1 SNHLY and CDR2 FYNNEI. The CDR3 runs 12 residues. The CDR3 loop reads CASSEGAYEQYF. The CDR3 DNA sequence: TGTGCCAGCAGTGAAGGGGCCTACGAGCAGTACTTC. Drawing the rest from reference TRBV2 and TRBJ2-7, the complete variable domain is EPEVTQTPSHQVTQMGQEVILRCVPISNHLYFYWYRQILGQKVEFLVSFYNNEISEKSEIFDDQFSVERPDGSNFTLKIRSTKLEDSAMYFCASSEGAYEQYFGPGTRLTVT.

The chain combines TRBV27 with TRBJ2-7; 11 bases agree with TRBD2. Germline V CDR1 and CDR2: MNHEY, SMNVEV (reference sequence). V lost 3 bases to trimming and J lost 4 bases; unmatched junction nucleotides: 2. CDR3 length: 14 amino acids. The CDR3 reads CASSFASGGYEQYF. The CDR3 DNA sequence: TGTGCCAGCAGTTTTGCTAGCGGGGGGTACGAGCAGTACTTC.

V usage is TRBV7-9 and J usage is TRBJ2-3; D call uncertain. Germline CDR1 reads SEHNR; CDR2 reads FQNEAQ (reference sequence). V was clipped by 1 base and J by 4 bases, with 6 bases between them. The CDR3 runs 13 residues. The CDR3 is CASSLGNPDTQYF. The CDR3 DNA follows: TGTGCCAGCAGCTTAGGAAACCCAGATACGCAGTATTTT.

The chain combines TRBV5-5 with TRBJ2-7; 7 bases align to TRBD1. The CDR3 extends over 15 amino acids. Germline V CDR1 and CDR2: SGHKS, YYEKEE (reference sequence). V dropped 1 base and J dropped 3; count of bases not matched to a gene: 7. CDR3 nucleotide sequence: TGTGCCAGCAGCTTGACAGGGGCCGAATACTACGAGCAGTACTTC. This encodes CASSLTGAEYYEQYF.

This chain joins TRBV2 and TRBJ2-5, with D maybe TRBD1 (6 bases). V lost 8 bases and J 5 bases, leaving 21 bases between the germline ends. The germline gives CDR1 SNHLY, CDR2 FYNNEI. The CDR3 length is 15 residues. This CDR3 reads CASQAGQGIQETQYF. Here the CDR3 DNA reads TGTGCCAGCCAAGCAGGGCAGGGGATACAGGAGACCCAGTACTTC.

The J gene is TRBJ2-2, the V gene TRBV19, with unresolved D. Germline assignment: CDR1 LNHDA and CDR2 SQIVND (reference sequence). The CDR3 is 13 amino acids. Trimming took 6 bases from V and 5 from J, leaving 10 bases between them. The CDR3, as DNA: TGTGCCAGTAGCCTGACCTCGACCGGGGAGCTGTTTTTT. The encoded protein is CASSLTSTGELFF.

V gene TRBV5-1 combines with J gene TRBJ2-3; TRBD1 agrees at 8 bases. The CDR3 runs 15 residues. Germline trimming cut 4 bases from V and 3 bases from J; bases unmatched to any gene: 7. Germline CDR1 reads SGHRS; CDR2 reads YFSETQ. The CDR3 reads CASSPRTGWTDTQYF. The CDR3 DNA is TGCGCCAGCAGCCCCAGGACAGGGTGGACAGATACGCAGTATTTT.

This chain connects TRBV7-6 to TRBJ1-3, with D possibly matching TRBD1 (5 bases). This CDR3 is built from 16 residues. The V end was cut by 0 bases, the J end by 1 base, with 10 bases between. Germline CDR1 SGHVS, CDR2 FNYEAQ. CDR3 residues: CASSLALGGSGNTIYF. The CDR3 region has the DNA TGTGCCAGCAGCTTAGCTCTGGGGGGGTCTGGAAACACCATATATTTT.

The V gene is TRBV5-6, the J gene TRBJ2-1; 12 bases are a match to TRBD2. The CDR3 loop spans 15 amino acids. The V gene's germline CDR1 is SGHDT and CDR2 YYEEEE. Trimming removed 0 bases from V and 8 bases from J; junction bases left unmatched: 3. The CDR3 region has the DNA TGTGCCAGCAGCTTGGGGCTAGCGGGGGGGTATGAGCAGTTCTTC. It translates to CASSLGLAGGYEQFF.

The CDR3 region is CASSSQGANTIYF. CDR3 sequence (DNA): TGTGCCAGCAGCTCCCAGGGGGCAAACACCATATATTTT. This sequence joins TRBV7-9 and TRBJ1-3; 8 positions match TRBD1. Per the germline V gene, CDR1 is SEHNR and CDR2 is FQNEAQ (reference sequence). J was trimmed by 6 bases and V by 4 bases; bases with no gene match: 2. CDR3 length: 13 amino acids. Supplemented by reference TRBV7-9 and TRBJ1-3, the full variable domain reads DTGVSQNPRHKITKRGQNVTFRCDPISEHNRLYWYRQTLGQGPEFLTYFQNEAQLEKSRLLSDRFSAERPKGSFSTLEIQRTEQGDSAMYLCASSSQGANTIYFGEGSWLTVV.

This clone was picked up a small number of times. The CDR3 sequence is CASSSRTSGGASEQYF. The CDR3 DNA is TGTGCCAGCAGCTCAAGGACTAGCGGGGGGGCTAGCGAGCAGTACTTC. J is TRBJ2-7 and V is TRBV7-8; 15 nucleotides line up with TRBD2. J lost 6 bases, V lost 4 bases, and 7 bases had no gene match. Germline V CDR1 and CDR2: SGHVS, FQNEAQ. The CDR3 runs 16 residues.

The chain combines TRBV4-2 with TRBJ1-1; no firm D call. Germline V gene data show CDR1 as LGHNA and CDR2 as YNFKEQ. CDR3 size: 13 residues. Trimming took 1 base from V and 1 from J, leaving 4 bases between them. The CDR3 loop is CASSQVGNTEAFF. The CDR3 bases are TGTGCCAGCAGCCAAGTCGGGAACACTGAAGCTTTCTTT.

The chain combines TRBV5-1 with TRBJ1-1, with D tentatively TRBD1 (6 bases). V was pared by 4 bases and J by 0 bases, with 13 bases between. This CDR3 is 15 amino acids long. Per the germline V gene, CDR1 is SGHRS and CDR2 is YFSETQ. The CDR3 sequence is CASSALRTVNTEAFF. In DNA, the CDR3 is TGCGCCAGCAGCGCGTTGCGGACAGTGAACACTGAAGCTTTCTTT.

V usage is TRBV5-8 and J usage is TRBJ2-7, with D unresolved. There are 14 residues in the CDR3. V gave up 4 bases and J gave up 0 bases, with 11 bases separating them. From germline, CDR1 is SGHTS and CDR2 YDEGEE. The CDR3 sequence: CASSPKLVSYEQYF. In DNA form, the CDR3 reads TGTGCCAGCAGCCCAAAGCTGGTCTCCTACGAGCAGTACTTC.

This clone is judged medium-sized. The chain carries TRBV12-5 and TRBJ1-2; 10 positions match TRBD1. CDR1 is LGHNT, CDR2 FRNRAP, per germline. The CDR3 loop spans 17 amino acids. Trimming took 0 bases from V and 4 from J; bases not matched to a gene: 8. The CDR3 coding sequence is TGTGCTAGTGGTTTGGTGGGGACAGGGGAATGGAGCTATGGCTACACCTTC. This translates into CASGLVGTGEWSYGYTF.

CDR3 sequence reads: CASSYLGEAYNEQFF. CDR3 DNA sequence: TGTGCCAGCAGTTACTTGGGGGAGGCCTACAATGAGCAGTTCTTC. The genes are TRBV6-5 and TRBJ2-1; weak D call: TRBD2 (6 bases). V lost 1 base to trimming and J lost 2 bases, with 9 bases between them. CDR1 is MNHEY, CDR2 SVGAGI, per germline. The length of the CDR3 is 15 residues.